Following are 5 T cell receptor beta chains from one sample sequenced in a study of T-cell memory formation after mild COVID-19. MiXCR, run by TCRdb on the 5' RACE reads, gives a single entry per CDR3 protein. The sample shows fewer than 650,000 distinct CDR3 sequences, roughly 17% of them seen only once. Sequencing used PBMCs or a T cell subset sorted from them (not recorded which). These receptors were obtained from an adult woman who had mild COVID-19 (a few samples of this study predate the infection). Cell type and time point are not known.

V gene TRBV6-2 or TRBV6-3 combines with J gene TRBJ2-5; D tentatively fits TRBD1 or TRBD2 (5 bases each). V was clipped by 5 bases and J by 2 bases, with 24 bases between them. Germline-derived CDR1 and CDR2 are MNHEY and SVGEGT. This CDR3 contains 18 residues. Here the CDR3 reads CASSGRDHEYLIQETQYF. CDR3 coding DNA: TGTGCCAGCAGTGGCCGGGACCACGAATACTTGATTCAAGAGACCCAGTACTTC.

This clonotype was counted at least ten times. The chain has TRBV7-2 and TRBJ2-3; 7 bases map to TRBD2. CDR3 length equals 16 residues. The V gene end was trimmed by 5 bases and the J gene end by 2 bases; junction bases not matched to a gene: 10. Germline V gives CDR1 SGHTA, CDR2 FQGNSA. CDR3 residues: CASSRQMGGATDTQYF. CDR3 nucleotides: TGTGCCAGCAGCCGCCAGATGGGAGGGGCCACAGATACGCAGTATTTT.

This clonotype was counted between two and nine times. V gene TRBV5-1 combines with J gene TRBJ1-1; 7 nucleotides match TRBD1. Germline loops: CDR1 SGHRS, CDR2 YFSETQ. V shed 6 bases, J shed 3 bases, and the junction held 5 bases outside the gene matches. CDR3 length equals 13 residues. This chain's CDR3 is CASKDDRDTEAFF. CDR3 nucleotide sequence: TGCGCCAGCAAGGACGACAGGGACACTGAAGCTTTCTTT.

The rearrangement links TRBV20-1 to TRBJ1-5; maybe TRBD1 (6 bases). The CDR3 contains 15 residues. Trimming removed 6 bases at V and 0 bases at J, with 15 bases between. Germline V gives CDR1 DFQATT, CDR2 SNEGSKA (reference sequence). CDR3 in DNA: TGCAGTGCCAGTCTGACAGGCAATAGCAATCAGCCCCAGCATTTT. Its translation is CSASLTGNSNQPQHF.

This clonotype was detected ten times or more. The chain has TRBV6-2 or TRBV6-3 and TRBJ2-7; possible D gene TRBD2, 6 bases. Germline CDR1 and CDR2: MNHEY and SVGEGT. The V and J ends lost 8 bases and 4 bases respectively, with 12 bases between them. This CDR3 contains 12 residues. The CDR3 is CASAGRTYEQYF. CDR3 DNA sequence: TGTGCCAGCGCGGGACGGACGTACGAGCAGTACTTC.